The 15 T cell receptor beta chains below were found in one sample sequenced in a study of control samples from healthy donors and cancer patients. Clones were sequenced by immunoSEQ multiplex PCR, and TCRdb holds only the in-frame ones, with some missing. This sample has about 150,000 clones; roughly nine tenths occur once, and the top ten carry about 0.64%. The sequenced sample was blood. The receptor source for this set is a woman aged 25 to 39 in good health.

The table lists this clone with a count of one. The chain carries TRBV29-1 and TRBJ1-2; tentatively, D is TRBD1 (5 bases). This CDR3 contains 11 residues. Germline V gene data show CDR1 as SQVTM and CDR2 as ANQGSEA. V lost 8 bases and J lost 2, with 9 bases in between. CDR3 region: CSSWDNYGYTF. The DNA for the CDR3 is TGCAGCTCATGGGACAACTATGGCTACACCTTC.

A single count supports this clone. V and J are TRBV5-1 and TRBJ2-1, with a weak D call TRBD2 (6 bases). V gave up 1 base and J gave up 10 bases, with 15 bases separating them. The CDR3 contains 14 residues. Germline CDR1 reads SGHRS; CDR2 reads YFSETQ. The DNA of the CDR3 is TGCGCCAGCAGCTTGAGTACATCTGGGGGGGAGCAGTTCTTC. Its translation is CASSLSTSGGEQFF.

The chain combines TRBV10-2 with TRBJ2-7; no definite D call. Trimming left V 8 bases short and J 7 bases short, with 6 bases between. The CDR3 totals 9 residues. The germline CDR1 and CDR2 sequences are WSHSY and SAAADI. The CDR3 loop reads CASGREQYF. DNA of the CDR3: TGCGCCAGCGGCCGAGAGCAGTACTTC.

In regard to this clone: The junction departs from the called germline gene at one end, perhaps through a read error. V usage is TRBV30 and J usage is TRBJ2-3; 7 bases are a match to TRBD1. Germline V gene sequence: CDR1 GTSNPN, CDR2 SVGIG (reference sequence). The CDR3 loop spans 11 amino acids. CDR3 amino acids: CAWTGGDAQYF. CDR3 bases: TGTGCCTGGACAGGGGGAGATGCGCAGTATTTT. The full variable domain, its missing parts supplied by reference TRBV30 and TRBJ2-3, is SQTIHQWPATLVQPVGSPLSLECTVEGTSNPNLYWYRQAAGRGLQLLFYSVGIGQISSEVPQNLSASRPQDRQFILSSKKLLLSDSGFYLCAWTGGDAQYFGPGTRLTVL.

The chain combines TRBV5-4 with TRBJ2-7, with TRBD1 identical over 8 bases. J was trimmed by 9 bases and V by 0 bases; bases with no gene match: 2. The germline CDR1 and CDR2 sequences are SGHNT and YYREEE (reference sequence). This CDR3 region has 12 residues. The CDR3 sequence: CASSLGTGGQYF. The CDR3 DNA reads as TGTGCCAGCAGCTTGGGTACAGGGGGGCAGTACTTC. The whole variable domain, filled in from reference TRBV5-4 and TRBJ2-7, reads ETGVTQSPTHLIKTRGQQVTLRCSSQSGHNTVSWYQQALGQGPQFIFQYYREEENGRGNFPPRFSGLQFPNYSSELNVNALELDDSALYLCASSLGTGGQYFGPGTRLTVT.

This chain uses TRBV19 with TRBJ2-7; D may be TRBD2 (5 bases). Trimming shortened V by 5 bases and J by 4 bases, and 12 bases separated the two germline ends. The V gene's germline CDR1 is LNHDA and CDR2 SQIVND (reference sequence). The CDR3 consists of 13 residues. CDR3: CASSPGKGYEQYF. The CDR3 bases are TGTGCCAGTAGTCCGGGGAAGGGATACGAGCAGTACTTC.

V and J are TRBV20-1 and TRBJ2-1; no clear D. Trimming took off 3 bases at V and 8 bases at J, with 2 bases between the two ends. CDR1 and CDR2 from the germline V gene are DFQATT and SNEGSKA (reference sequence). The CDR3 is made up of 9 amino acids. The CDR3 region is CSARHEQFF. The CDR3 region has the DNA TGCAGTGCTAGGCATGAGCAGTTCTTC.

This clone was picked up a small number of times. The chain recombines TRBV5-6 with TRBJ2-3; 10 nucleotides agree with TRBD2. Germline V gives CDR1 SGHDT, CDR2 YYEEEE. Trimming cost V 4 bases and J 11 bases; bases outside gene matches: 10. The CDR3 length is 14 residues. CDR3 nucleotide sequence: TGTGCCAGCAGCCTGGGACTAGCGAAAGGTGGGCAGTATTTT. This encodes CASSLGLAKGGQYF.

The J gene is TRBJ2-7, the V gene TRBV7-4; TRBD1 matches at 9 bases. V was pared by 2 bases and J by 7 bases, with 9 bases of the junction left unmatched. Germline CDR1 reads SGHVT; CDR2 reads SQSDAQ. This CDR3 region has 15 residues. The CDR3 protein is CASSLNRDRVWEQYF. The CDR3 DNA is TGTGCCAGCAGCTTAAACCGGGACAGGGTCTGGGAGCAGTACTTC.

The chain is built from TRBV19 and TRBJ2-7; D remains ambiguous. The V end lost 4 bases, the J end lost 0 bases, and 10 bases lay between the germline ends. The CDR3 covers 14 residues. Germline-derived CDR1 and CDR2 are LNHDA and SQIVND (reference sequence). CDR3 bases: TGTGCCAGTAGTAGGGCTGACCTCTCCTACGAGCAGTACTTC. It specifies CASSRADLSYEQYF. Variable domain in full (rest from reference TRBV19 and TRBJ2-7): DGGITQSPKYLFRKEGQNVTLSCEQNLNHDAMYWYRQDPGQGLRLIYYSQIVNDFQKGDIAEGYSVSREKKESFPLTVTSAQKNPTAFYLCASSRADLSYEQYFGPGTRLTVT.

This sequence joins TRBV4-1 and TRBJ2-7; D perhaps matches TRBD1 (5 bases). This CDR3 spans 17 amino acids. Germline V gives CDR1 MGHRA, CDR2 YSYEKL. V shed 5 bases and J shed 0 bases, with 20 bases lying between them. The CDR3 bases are TGCGCCAGCAGCTCAAGGGCGGCAGGGAAAGGCTCCTACGAGCAGTACTTC. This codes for CASSSRAAGKGSYEQYF.

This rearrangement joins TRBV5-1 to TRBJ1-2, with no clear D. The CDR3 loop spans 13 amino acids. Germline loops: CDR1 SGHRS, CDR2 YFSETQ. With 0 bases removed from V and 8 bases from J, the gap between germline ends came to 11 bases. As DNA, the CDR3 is TGCGCCAGCAGCTTGGGGCCTTCTTGGGGCTACACCTTC. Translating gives CASSLGPSWGYTF.

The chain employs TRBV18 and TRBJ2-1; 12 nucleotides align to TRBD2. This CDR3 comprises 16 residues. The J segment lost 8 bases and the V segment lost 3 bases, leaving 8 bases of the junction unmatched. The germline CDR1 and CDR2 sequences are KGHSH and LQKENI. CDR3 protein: CASSPPGLAGRDEQFF. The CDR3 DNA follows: TGTGCCAGCTCACCGCCGGGACTAGCGGGCAGGGATGAGCAGTTCTTC.

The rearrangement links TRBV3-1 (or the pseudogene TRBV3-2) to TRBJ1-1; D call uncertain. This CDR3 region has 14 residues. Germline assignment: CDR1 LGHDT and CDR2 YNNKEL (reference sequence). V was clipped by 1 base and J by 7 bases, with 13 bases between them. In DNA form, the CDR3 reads TGTGCCAGCAGCCAAGTCGGCCGCCGGTATGAAGCTTTCTTT. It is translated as CASSQVGRRYEAFF.

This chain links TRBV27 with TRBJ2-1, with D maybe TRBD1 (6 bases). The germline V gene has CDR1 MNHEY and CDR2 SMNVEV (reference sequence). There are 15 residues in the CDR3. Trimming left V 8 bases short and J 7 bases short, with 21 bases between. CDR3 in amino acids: CASGELPPQGNEQFF. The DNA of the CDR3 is TGTGCCAGCGGCGAACTGCCGCCCCAGGGGAATGAGCAGTTCTTC.